This TCR beta chain was captured in a study of OX40 agonist ivuxolimab in advanced cancers. Broadly, across the study: Ivuxolimab, which targeted the costimulatory receptor OX40 (CD134), was an agonistic, fully human IgG2 monoclonal antibody. Intravenous ivuxolimab was administered to patients every 2 weeks at six dose levels: 0.01, 0.1, 0.3, 1.5, 3 and 10 mg/kg. Of the roughly 52 patients in dose escalation, some 20 had hepatocellular carcinoma, some 15 had melanoma, 9 had renal cell carcinoma and 9 had head and neck cancer. A male proportion of nearly 85% and a mean age of approximately 55 years, ranging from about 20 to 79, were recorded for the dose-escalation cohort. Patients were allowed to have had prior anti-PD-1, anti-PD-L1 or anti-CTLA-4 therapy, and 30% to 50% of the dose-escalation patients had previously received checkpoint inhibitors. Three dose-escalation patients achieved partial responses, one with hepatocellular carcinoma and two with cutaneous melanoma. Peripheral TCRbeta sequencing was intended to test whether TCR sequence diversity was altered and clonal T-cell expansion was caused by ivuxolimab. The paper describes the monotherapy dose-escalation part (N = 52 patients) of the phase I trial of ivuxolimab.

Spanning cysteine to phenylalanine, the CDR3 consists of 12 amino acids. Only the CDR3 part of the read is kept: 36 bases, read in frame from the first base. V and J are truncated by 3 bases and 6 bases respectively, leaving an intervening sequence of 9 bases. Based on the germline V gene (reference sequence), the CDR1 and CDR2 sequences are GTSNPN and SVGIG. Study-wide conclusions, independent of this receptor: Low levels of normalized T-cell clonal expansion were also seen in some patients who did not respond. The antigen specificity of the clonally expanded peripheral T cells was not determined. At doses of 0.1 to 3.0 mg/kg, clonal expansion of both CD4+ and CD8+ T cells in blood was seen between baseline and week 6. After ivuxolimab, more expanded clones were found on average in CD8+ T cells than in CD4+ T cells. In the 0.1-3.0 mg/kg groups, partial responders were among the patients with the lowest normalized peripheral clonal expansion, particularly in CD8+ T cells.

To sequence the TCRbeta CDR3 region, genomic DNA was isolated from the sorted cells. The immunoSEQ Assay was used to sequence the TCRbeta CDR3 regions. TCRdb limited this immuneACCESS table to in-frame rearrangements with V and J called. A share of clones is missing; checked studies link under half to unresolved V genes, and the rest is unexplained. The sample table shows 35,000 to 40,000 clones, and approximately 86% are seen once. The top ten clones comprise roughly 7.1% of the sample. As for this clone: Its recognized antigen is unknown. Base qualities were left out, and no much larger clone turns up one base away.

Patients with a history of autoimmune disease or receiving systemic immunosuppression were excluded from the trial. Peripheral blood for TCR sequencing was collected from all dose cohorts at baseline, on cycle 4 day 1, and on cycle 7 day 1. Samples came from an open-label, multicenter, first-in-human phase I dose-escalation trial of ivuxolimab. The trial enrolled adults with locally advanced or metastatic head and neck squamous cell, hepatocellular, melanoma or renal cell carcinoma. Before TCR sequencing, CD4+ T cells and CD8+ T cells from peripheral blood were sorted into separate populations. The sequence was collected from an adult with an advanced solid tumor such as melanoma, head and neck, liver or kidney cancer. The chain is assembled from TRBV30 and TRBJ2-1; the best D guess is TRBD1, with 6 bases matching. Sequenced here: CD4+ or CD8+ T cells sorted from blood, sampled in a trial of the OX40 agonist ivuxolimab. The CDR3 region: CAWRRDTNEQFF. At the DNA level, the sequence is TGTGCCTGGAGACGGGACACCAATGAGCAGTTCTTC. Here the CDR3 is joined to the reference TRBV30 and TRBJ2-1 genes, and the full variable domain is: SQTIHQWPATLVQPVGSPLSLECTVEGTSNPNLYWYRQAAGRGLQLLFYSVGIGQISSEVPQNLSASRPQDRQFILSSKKLLLSDSGFYLCAWRRDTNEQFFGPGTRLTVL.